This T cell receptor beta chain came from a study of T cell repertoires in cytomegalovirus infection (dated by TCRdb to the late 2010s). General notes on the study: Peptide stimulations targeted recently identified HLA-C-restricted CMV epitopes, whose presentation resists viral immunomodulation, together with well-studied HLA-B-restricted epitopes. Donor HLA type was relevant to the analysis, as public TCR beta signatures indicated carriage of CMV infection together with the matching HLA type.

Overall study results and their limits: The ex vivo response was dominated by HLA-C-restricted CMV-specific TCR beta clonotypes, and the single most frequent clonotype in two of eight donors was supplied by these HLA-C-restricted clonotypes. In both this cohort and an independent cohort of under 450 donors, the cumulative frequency of public TCR beta family members distinguished carriers of CMV infection plus the relevant HLA type.

Instrument on record: Illumina HiSeq 1500. Using fastp trimming at Q25 and MiXCR clonotype assembly, TCRdb reanalyzed the public sequencing data and kept in-frame beta chains. Rows merge per CDR3 protein into single entries with the most common DNA and genes. This sample lists about 150,000 distinct CDR3 sequences; more than 25% were detected once. Clones ranked in the top ten supply roughly 51% of the sample. This clonotype was picked up a small number of times. Its binding antigen is unknown. No base-level quality is on record; no much larger clone is a single base apart. Based on the germline V gene, the CDR1 and CDR2 sequences are MNHNS and SASEGT. The CDR3 contains 12 residues, cysteine and phenylalanine counted. CDR3 DNA is the only sequence kept; it has 36 bases, read in frame from the first base. Relative to germline, V is 6 bases shorter and J is 7 bases shorter, with 12 bases between their ends.

The treatment or condition label here, explained by the study, means: in vitro stimulation with specific CMV peptide epitopes to enrich CMV-specific T cells. The chain employs TRBV6-1 and TRBJ1-2, with the D gene not confidently named. The TCR sequence derives from a human donor in good health (CMV status not recorded). Some clones in this sample may be carry-over from other donors' samples. The material sequenced was CD8+ T cells from cultured PBMCs, taken from culture after CMV antigen stimulation. The DNA sequence reads TGTGCCAGCAGGGACGGAGCTTCTGGCTACACCTTC. Its protein reads: CASRDGASGYTF.